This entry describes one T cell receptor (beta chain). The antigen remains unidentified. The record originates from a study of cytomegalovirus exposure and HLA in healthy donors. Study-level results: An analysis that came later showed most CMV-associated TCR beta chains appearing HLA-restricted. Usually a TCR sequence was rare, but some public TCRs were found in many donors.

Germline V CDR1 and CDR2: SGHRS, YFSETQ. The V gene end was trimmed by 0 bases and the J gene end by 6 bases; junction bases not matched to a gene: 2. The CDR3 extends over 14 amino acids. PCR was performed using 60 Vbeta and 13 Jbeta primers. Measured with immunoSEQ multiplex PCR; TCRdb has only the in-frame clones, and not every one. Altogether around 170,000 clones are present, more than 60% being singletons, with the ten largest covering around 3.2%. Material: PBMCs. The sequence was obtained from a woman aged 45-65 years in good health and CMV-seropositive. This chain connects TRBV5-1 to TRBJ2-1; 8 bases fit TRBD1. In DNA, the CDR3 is TGCGCCAGCAGCTTGGGGGGACAGGTCAATGAGCAGTTCTTC. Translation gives CASSLGGQVNEQFF.